These 18 T cell receptor beta chains share one sample of origin, sequenced in a study of CD8 T cells in Susac syndrome. Reverse transcription of about 0.5 to 1 ug RNA used random hexamers. MiXCR, applied by TCRdb to the immunoSEQ multiplex PCR reads, yields one record per CDR3 protein. Of about 300,000 distinct CDR3 sequences in the sample, approximately 81% were seen once. The sequenced material came from CD8+ T cells from PBMCs. These receptors were taken from a human donor with multiple sclerosis.

The chain links TRBV19 to TRBJ1-2; D is ambiguous. From germline, CDR1 is LNHDA and CDR2 SQIVND (reference sequence). V was clipped by 7 bases and J by 4 bases, with 10 bases between them. CDR3 length equals 12 residues. The CDR3 DNA follows: TGTGCCAGTAATGAGGTCTCCTATGGCTACACCTTC. Translated: CASNEVSYGYTF.

The genes are TRBV6-1 and TRBJ2-7; D is unclear. V shed 3 bases and J shed 7 bases, with 10 bases lying between them. Germline V gene lookup returns CDR1 MNHNS and CDR2 SASEGT. The CDR3 totals 12 residues. The CDR3 coding sequence is TGTGCCAGCAGTGAGATTGAGTGGGAGCAGTACTTC. Its translation is CASSEIEWEQYF.

This clonotype was recorded a few times. The V and J genes are TRBV7-6 and TRBJ2-5, with D maybe TRBD2 (6 bases). Germline values: CDR1 SGHVS, CDR2 FNYEAQ. The CDR3 loop spans 15 amino acids. Trimming cost V 0 bases and J 5 bases, with 13 bases left between them. The CDR3 reads CASSLAVEGRETQYF. The CDR3 DNA reads as TGTGCCAGCAGCTTAGCGGTGGAGGGTCGGGAGACCCAGTACTTC.

The sample holds one count of this clonotype. This chain links TRBV28 with TRBJ1-6; D is unresolved. The V gene lost 5 bases and the J gene lost 5 bases, with 7 bases spanning the gap. Germline assignment: CDR1 MDHEN and CDR2 SYDVKM. The CDR3 is 13 amino acids. As DNA, the CDR3 is TGTGCCAGCAGTATAGTGAATAATTCACCCCTCCACTTT. It is translated as CASSIVNNSPLHF.

This clonotype was counted a single time. The chain is built from TRBV20-1 and TRBJ2-1; 9 positions match TRBD1. The length of the CDR3 is 14 residues. Germline-derived CDR1 and CDR2 are DFQATT and SNEGSKA (reference sequence). After removal of 4 bases from V and 5 bases from J, the junction contained 6 bases not matched to a gene. CDR3 residues: CSANRGRIDNEQFF. Written as DNA, the CDR3 is TGCAGTGCTAACAGGGGGCGGATAGACAATGAGCAGTTCTTC.

This chain's CDR3 is CASSQFGTGSWETQYF. CDR3 bases: TGTGCCAGCAGCCAGTTTGGGACAGGGAGTTGGGAGACCCAGTACTTC. J is TRBJ2-5 and V is TRBV14; 9 bases are shared with TRBD1. The germline V gene encodes CDR1 SGHDN and CDR2 FVKESK. Losses at the gene ends were 3 bases for V and 5 bases for J; bases not matched to a gene: 10. The length of the CDR3 is 16 residues.

V and J are TRBV10-1 and TRBJ2-1, with TRBD2 matching over 12 bases. This CDR3 region has 16 residues. Germline lookup yields CDR1 WNHNN and CDR2 SYGVQD (reference sequence). Losses at the gene ends were 3 bases for V and 2 bases for J; bases not matched to a gene: 2. The CDR3 DNA follows: TGCGCCAGCAGTGATCTAGCGGGAGGGACCTACAATGAGCAGTTCTTC. Residues: CASSDLAGGTYNEQFF.

The rearrangement joins TRBV15 to TRBJ2-5; TRBD2 aligns across 12 bases. The V gene's germline CDR1 is LNHNV and CDR2 YYDKDF (reference sequence). This CDR3 is 19 amino acids long. V lost 1 base and J lost 2; bases outside the gene matches: 11. The DNA of the CDR3 is TGTGCCACCAGCAGAGTTTTTCTAGCGGGAGGGTCAGAGCAAGAGACCCAGTACTTC. The encoded protein is CATSRVFLAGGSEQETQYF.

This clonotype was seen just once. The chain is built from TRBV7-3 and TRBJ1-5, with unresolved D. V was cut by 2 bases and J by 0 bases, with 8 bases left in between. Germline values: CDR1 SGHTA, CDR2 FQGTGA. This CDR3 is built from 15 residues. In nucleotides, the CDR3 is TGTGCCAGCAGCTTACCGGTTTATAGCAATCAGCCCCAGCATTTT. As protein: CASSLPVYSNQPQHF.

The rearrangement joins TRBV3-1 to TRBJ2-1; the match to TRBD1 covers 7 bases. The CDR3 has 13 residues. The V gene end was trimmed by 2 bases and the J gene end by 6 bases; junction bases not matched to a gene: 1. Germline V gives CDR1 LGHDT, CDR2 YNNKEL (reference sequence). The CDR3: CASSQRGRNEQFF. For the CDR3, the DNA is TGTGCCAGCAGCCAAAGGGGGCGCAATGAGCAGTTCTTC.

The rearrangement joins TRBV15 to TRBJ2-2, with D tentatively TRBD1 or TRBD2 (5 bases each). The CDR3 covers 15 residues. Germline values: CDR1 LNHNV, CDR2 YYDKDF (reference sequence). Trimming removed 1 base at V and 4 bases at J, with 10 bases between. In nucleotides, the CDR3 is TGTGCCACCAGCAGAGGACGGGGCGCCACCGGGGAGCTGTTTTTT. Translation: CATSRGRGATGELFF.

This chain's CDR3 is CASGRIQEFRETQYF. DNA of the CDR3: TGTGCCAGCGGTAGGATACAGGAGTTCCGAGAGACCCAGTACTTC. The rearrangement uses TRBV6-1 and TRBJ2-5, with D possibly TRBD1 on 5 matching bases. Germline V gene lookup returns CDR1 MNHNS and CDR2 SASEGT. V was trimmed by 8 bases and J by 4 bases, leaving 20 bases between them. This CDR3 comprises 15 residues.

The chain employs TRBV28 and TRBJ2-7, with TRBD2 matching 11 bases. J gave up 2 bases and V 6 bases, and 6 bases lay outside the gene matches. This CDR3 is built from 15 residues. Germline CDR1 is MDHEN and CDR2 is SYDVKM. Written as DNA, the CDR3 is TGTGCCAGCAGGGTGAGACTAGCGGGACCCTACGAGCAGTACTTC. This encodes CASRVRLAGPYEQYF.

CDR3 sequence reads: CASSLAGEGIDNEQFF. CDR3 sequence (DNA): TGTGCCAGCAGTTTAGCGGGGGAGGGGATCGACAATGAGCAGTTCTTC. V gene TRBV12-3 or TRBV12-4 combines with J gene TRBJ2-1; 7 positions match TRBD2. The V segment lost 0 bases and the J segment 5 bases; nucleotides outside the gene matches: 7. The CDR3 totals 16 residues.

V and J are TRBV28 and TRBJ2-7, with 11 bases identical to TRBD2. In germline, CDR1 is MDHEN, CDR2 SYDVKM. The CDR3 extends over 15 amino acids. J gave up 0 bases and V 6 bases, and 4 bases lay outside the gene matches. In DNA form, the CDR3 reads TGTGCCAGCAGGGGGACTAGCGGAAGCTCCTACGAGCAGTACTTC. Its translation: CASRGTSGSSYEQYF.

V gene TRBV7-9 combines with J gene TRBJ2-7; TRBD1 might be the D (6 bases). CDR1 is SEHNR and CDR2 is FQNEAQ in the germline V gene (reference sequence). This CDR3 has 14 amino acids. V was trimmed by 2 bases and J by 7 bases, leaving 15 bases between them. The CDR3 reads CASSLPGAGWEQYF. CDR3 DNA sequence: TGTGCCAGCAGCTTACCAGGGGCAGGGTGGGAGCAGTACTTC.

This chain joins TRBV28 and TRBJ1-2; no clear D. The ends were cut back, 2 bases at V and 4 bases at J, with 23 bases in the middle. This CDR3 contains 18 residues. Germline assignment: CDR1 MDHEN and CDR2 SYDVKM. The CDR3 region is CASSLDSSDRSPLYGYTF. The CDR3 region has the DNA TGTGCCAGCAGTTTAGACTCGTCTGATCGATCCCCTCTCTATGGCTACACCTTC.

V and J are TRBV13 and TRBJ2-7; 7 bases line up with TRBD2. This CDR3 comprises 15 residues. The germline CDR1 and CDR2 sequences are PRHDT and FYEKMQ (reference sequence). The V and J ends lost 1 base and 3 bases, in that order; junction bases with no gene match: 6. The CDR3 region is CASSLVGAGVYEQYF. CDR3 nucleotides: TGTGCCAGCAGCTTAGTAGGGGCGGGGGTCTACGAGCAGTACTTC. Full variable domain (rest looked up from reference TRBV13 and TRBJ2-7): AAGVIQSPRHLIKEKRETATLKCYPIPRHDTVYWYQQGPGQDPQFLISFYEKMQSDKGSIPDRFSAQQFSDYHSELNMSSLELGDSALYFCASSLVGAGVYEQYFGPGTRLTVT.